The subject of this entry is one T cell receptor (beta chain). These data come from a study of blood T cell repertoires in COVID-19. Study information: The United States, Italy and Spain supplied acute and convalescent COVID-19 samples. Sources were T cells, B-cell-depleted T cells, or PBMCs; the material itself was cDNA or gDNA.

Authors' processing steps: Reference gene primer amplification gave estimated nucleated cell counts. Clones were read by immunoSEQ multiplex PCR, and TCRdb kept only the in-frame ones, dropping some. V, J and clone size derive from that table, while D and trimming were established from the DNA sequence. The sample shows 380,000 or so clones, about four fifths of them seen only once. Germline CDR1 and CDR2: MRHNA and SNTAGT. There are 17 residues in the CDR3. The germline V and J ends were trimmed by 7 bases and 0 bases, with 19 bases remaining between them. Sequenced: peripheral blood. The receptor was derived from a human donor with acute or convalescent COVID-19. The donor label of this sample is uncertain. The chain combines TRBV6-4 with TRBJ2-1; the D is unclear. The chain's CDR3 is CASNRYRIYRSYNEQFF. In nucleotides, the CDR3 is TGTGCCAGCAACAGATACAGAATCTACCGCTCCTACAATGAGCAGTTCTTC.